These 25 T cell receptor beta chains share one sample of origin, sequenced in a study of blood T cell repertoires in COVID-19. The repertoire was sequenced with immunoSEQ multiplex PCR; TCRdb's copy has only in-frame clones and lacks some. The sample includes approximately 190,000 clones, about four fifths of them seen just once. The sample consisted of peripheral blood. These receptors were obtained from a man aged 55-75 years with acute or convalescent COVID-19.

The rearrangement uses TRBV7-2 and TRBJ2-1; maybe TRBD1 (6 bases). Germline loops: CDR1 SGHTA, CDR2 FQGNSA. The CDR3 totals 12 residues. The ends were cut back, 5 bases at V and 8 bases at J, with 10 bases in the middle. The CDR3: CASSPQGYEQFF. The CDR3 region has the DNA TGTGCCAGCAGCCCGCAGGGGTATGAGCAGTTCTTC.

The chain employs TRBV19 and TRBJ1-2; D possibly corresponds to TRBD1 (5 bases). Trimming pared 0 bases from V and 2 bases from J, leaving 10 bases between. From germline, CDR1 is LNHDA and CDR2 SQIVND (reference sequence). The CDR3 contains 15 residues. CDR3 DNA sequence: TGTGCCAGTAGTATAGAACTACAGGAAAACTATGGCTACACCTTC. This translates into CASSIELQENYGYTF.

CDR3 sequence (DNA): TGTGCCAGTATCCCAGGGGGCGGTTACTATGGCTACACCTTC. It is translated as CASIPGGGYYGYTF. The rearrangement links TRBV19 to TRBJ1-2; 8 nucleotides match TRBD1. This CDR3 region has 14 residues. The V gene end was trimmed by 7 bases and the J gene end by 3 bases; junction bases not matched to a gene: 7. Germline CDR1 LNHDA, CDR2 SQIVND (reference sequence).

As DNA, the CDR3 is TGTGCCAGCAGCATTCCCCCGGGCCCCGGGGGGAATTCACCCCTCCACTTT. It encodes CASSIPPGPGGNSPLHF. The V gene is TRBV21-1, the J gene TRBJ1-6. TRBV21-1 is designated a pseudogene. This CDR3 comprises 17 residues.

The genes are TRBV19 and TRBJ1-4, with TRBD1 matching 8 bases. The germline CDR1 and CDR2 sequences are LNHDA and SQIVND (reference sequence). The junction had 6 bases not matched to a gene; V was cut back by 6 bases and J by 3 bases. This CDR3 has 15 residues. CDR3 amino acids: CASRESTGANEKLFF. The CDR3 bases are TGTGCCAGTAGGGAATCGACAGGGGCTAATGAAAAACTGTTTTTT.

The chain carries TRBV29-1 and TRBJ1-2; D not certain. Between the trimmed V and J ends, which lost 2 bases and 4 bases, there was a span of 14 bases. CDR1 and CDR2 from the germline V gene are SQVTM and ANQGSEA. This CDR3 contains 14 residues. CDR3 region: CSVETRPFTYGYTF. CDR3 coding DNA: TGCAGCGTTGAAACACGTCCCTTCACCTATGGCTACACCTTC.

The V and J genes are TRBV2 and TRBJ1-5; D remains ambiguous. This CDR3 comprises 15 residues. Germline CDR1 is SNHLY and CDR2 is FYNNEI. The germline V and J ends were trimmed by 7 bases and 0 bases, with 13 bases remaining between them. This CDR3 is CASTRTEYSNQPQHF. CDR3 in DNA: TGTGCCAGCACCCGTACAGAGTATAGCAATCAGCCCCAGCATTTT. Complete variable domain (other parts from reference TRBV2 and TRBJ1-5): EPEVTQTPSHQVTQMGQEVILRCVPISNHLYFYWYRQILGQKVEFLVSFYNNEISEKSEIFDDQFSVERPDGSNFTLKIRSTKLEDSAMYFCASTRTEYSNQPQHFGDGTRLSIL.

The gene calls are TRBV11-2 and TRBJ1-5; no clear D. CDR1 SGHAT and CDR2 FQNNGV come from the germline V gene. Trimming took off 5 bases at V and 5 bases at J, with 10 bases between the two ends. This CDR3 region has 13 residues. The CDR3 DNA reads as TGTGCCAGCAGCCCCCGACGGGATCAGCCCCAGCATTTT. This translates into CASSPRRDQPQHF.

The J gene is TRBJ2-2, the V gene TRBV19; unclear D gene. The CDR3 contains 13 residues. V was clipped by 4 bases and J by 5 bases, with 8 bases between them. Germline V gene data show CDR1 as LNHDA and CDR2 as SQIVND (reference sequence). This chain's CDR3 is CASSKLVTGELFF. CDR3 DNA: TGTGCCAGTAGTAAATTAGTAACCGGGGAGCTGTTTTTT.

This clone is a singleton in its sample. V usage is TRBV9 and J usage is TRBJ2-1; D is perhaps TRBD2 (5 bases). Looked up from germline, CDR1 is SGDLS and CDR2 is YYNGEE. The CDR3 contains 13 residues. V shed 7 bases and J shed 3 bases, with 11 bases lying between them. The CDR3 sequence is CASGGPNYNEQFF. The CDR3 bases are TGTGCCAGCGGAGGACCGAACTACAATGAGCAGTTCTTC.

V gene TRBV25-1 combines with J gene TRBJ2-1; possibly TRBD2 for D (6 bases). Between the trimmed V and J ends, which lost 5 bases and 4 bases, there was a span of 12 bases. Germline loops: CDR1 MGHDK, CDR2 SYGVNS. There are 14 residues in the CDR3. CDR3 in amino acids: CASSTGVGYNEQFF. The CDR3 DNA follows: TGTGCCAGCAGTACGGGAGTCGGGTACAATGAGCAGTTCTTC.

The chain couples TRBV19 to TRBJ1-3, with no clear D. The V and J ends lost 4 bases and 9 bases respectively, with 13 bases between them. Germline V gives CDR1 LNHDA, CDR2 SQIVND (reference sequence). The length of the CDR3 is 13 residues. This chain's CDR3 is CASSTRVGSTIYF. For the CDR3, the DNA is TGTGCCAGTAGTACGAGGGTGGGGAGCACCATATATTTT. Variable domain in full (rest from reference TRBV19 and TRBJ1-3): DGGITQSPKYLFRKEGQNVTLSCEQNLNHDAMYWYRQDPGQGLRLIYYSQIVNDFQKGDIAEGYSVSREKKESFPLTVTSAQKNPTAFYLCASSTRVGSTIYFGEGSWLTVV.

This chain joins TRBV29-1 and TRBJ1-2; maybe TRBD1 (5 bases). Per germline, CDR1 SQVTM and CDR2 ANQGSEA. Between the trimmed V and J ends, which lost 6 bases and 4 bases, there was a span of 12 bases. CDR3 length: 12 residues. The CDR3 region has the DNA TGCAGCGTCCACCAGGGAACCTATGGCTACACCTTC. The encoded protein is CSVHQGTYGYTF.

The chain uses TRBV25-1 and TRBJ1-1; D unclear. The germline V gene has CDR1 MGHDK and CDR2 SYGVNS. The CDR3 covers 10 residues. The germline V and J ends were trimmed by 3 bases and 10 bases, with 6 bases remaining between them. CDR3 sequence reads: CASSDGRAFF. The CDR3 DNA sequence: TGTGCCAGCAGTGACGGGAGAGCTTTCTTT.

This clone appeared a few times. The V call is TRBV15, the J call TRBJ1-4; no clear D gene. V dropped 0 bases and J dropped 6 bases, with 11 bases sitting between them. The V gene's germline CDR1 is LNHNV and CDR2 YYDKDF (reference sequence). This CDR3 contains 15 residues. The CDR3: CATSRDSRGDEKLFF. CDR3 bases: TGTGCCACCAGCAGAGATTCGAGAGGCGATGAAAAACTGTTTTTT.

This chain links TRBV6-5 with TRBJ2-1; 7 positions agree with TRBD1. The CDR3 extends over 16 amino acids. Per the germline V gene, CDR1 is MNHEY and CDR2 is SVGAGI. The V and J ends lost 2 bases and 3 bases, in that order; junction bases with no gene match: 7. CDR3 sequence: CASSYNGQEGYNEQFF. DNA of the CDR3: TGTGCCAGCAGTTACAACGGACAGGAAGGCTACAATGAGCAGTTCTTC.

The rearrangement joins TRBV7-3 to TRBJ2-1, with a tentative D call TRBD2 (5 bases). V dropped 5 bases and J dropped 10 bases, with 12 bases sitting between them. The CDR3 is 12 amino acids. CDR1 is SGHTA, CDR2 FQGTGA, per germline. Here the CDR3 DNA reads TGTGCCAGCAGCGACCCGGGAACGGAGCAGTTCTTC. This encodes CASSDPGTEQFF.

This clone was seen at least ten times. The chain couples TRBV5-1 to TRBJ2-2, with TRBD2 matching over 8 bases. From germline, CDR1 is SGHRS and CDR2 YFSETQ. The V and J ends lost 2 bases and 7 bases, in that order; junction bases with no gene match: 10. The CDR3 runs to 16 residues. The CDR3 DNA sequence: TGCGCCAGCAGCTTCACCGGGAGGGCCTCGGGCGGGGAGCTGTTTTTT. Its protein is CASSFTGRASGGELFF.

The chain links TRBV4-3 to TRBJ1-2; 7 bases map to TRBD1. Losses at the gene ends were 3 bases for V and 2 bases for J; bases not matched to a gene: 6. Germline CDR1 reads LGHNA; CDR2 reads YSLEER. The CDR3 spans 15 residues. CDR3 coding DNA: TGCGCCAGCAGCCAGTTCGGGACAGAAAACTATGGCTACACCTTC. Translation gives CASSQFGTENYGYTF.

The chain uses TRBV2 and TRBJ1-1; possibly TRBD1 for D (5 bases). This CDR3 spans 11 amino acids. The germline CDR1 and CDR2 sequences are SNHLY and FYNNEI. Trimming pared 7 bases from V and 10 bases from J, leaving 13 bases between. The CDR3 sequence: CASNGGDRAFF. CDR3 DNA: TGTGCCAGCAACGGGGGGGACCGAGCTTTCTTT.

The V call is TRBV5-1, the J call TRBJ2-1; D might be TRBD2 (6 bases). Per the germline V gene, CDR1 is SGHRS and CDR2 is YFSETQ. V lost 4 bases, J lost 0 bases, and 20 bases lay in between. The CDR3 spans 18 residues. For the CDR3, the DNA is TGCGCCAGCAGCGCGGGATTACTAGCCCCTACCTCCTACAATGAGCAGTTCTTC. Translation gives CASSAGLLAPTSYNEQFF.

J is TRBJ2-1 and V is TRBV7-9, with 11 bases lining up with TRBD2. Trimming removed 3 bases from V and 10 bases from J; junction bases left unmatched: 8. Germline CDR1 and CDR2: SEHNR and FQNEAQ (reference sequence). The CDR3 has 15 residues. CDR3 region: CASSFPRLAGREQFF. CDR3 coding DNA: TGTGCCAGCAGCTTTCCGCGACTAGCGGGAAGGGAGCAGTTCTTC.

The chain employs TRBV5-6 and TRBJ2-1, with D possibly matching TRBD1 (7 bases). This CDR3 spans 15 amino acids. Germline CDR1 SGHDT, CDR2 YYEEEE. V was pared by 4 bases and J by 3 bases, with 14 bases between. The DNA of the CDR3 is TGTGCCAGCAGCCGGCGGGACAGATACTACAATGAGCAGTTCTTC. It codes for CASSRRDRYYNEQFF.

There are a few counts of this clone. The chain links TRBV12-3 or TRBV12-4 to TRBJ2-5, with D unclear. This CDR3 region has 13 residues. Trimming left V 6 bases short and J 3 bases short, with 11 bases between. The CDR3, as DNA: TGTGCCAGCAGCCACCACCTAAAAGAGACCCAGTACTTC. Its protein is CASSHHLKETQYF.

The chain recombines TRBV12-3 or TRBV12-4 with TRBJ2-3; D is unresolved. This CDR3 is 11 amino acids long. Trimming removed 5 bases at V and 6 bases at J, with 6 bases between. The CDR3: CASSAYDTQYF. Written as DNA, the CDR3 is TGTGCCAGCAGTGCCTACGATACGCAGTATTTT.